The entry below describes one T cell receptor beta chain. Its antigen is currently not known. No qualities accompany the bases; no much larger clone lies one base away. For CDR1 and CDR2, the germline V gene lists MNHNS and SASEGT. From cysteine to phenylalanine, the CDR3 is 15 amino acids long. The CDR3 DNA has 45 bases and is translated from base 1. V is pruned by 7 bases and J by 4 bases, leaving 5 bases of the junction without a gene match. The intended sense of this specimen's treatment or condition label: in vitro stimulation with specific CMV peptide epitopes to enrich CMV-specific T cells. This sample is part of a study of T cell repertoires in cytomegalovirus infection (dated by TCRdb to between 2017 and 2020). Looking at the study overall: Peptide stimulations targeted recently identified HLA-C-restricted CMV epitopes, whose presentation resists viral immunomodulation, together with well-studied HLA-B-restricted epitopes. Donor HLA type was relevant to the analysis, as public TCR beta signatures indicated carriage of CMV infection together with the matching HLA type.

Study-wide conclusions, independent of this receptor: Carriers of CMV infection plus the relevant HLA type were discriminated by the cumulative frequency of public TCR beta family members in the study cohort and in an independent roughly 400-donor cohort. The ex vivo response was dominated by HLA-C-restricted CMV-specific TCR beta clonotypes, which also provided the single most frequent clonotype in two of eight donors.

The instrument given in TCRdb is Illumina HiSeq 1500. Through fastp at Q25 and MiXCR, TCRdb rebuilt clones from the public reads, retaining in-frame beta chains. A single entry per CDR3 protein holds the most common genes and DNA from its merged rows. The sample table records hundreds of thousands of distinct CDR3 sequences; 31% of these occur just once. The top ten hold 13% of the sample. The receptor was derived from a human donor in good health (CMV status not recorded). Some clones in this sample may be carry-over from other donors' samples. This sequence uses TRBV6-1 and TRBJ1-6, and TRBD1 matches 9 of the central bases. This sample comprised cultured CD8+ T cells from PBMCs, obtained from culture after CMV antigen stimulation. The nucleotide sequence is TGTGCCAGCATCCGGACAGGGGATTATAATTCACCCCTCCACTTT. It translates to CASIRTGDYNSPLHF.